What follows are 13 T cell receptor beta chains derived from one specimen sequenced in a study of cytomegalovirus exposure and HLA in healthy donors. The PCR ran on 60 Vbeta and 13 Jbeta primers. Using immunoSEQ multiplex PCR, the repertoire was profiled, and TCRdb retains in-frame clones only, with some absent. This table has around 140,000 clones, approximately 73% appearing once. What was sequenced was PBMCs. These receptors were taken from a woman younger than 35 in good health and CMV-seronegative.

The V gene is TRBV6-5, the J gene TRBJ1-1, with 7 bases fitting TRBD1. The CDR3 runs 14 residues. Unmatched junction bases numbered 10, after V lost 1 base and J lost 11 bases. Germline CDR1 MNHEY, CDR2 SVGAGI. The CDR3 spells CASSYFSTGSVAFF. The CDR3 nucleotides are TGTGCCAGCAGTTACTTTTCGACAGGGTCGGTGGCTTTCTTT.

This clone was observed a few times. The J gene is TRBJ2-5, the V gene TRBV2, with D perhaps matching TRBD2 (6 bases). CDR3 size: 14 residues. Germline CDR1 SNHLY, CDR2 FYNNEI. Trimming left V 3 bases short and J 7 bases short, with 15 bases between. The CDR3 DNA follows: TGTGCCAGCAGTGACACGGGAGTCATACGGACCCAGTACTTC. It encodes CASSDTGVIRTQYF.

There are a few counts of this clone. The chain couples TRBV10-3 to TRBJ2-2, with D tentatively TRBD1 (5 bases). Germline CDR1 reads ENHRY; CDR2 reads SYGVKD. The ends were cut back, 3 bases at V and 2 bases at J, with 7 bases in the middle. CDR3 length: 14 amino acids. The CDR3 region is CAISEQANTGELFF. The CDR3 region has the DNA TGTGCCATCAGTGAACAGGCAAACACCGGGGAGCTGTTTTTT.

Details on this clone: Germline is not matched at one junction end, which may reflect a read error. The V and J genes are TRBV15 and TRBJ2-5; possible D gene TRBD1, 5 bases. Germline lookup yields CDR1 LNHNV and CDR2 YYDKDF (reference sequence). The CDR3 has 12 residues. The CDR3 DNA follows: TGTGCCACCAGCAGAGATGACAGCTCTAAAAACTTC. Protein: CATSRDDSSKNF. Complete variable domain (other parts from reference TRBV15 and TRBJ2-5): DAMVIQNPRYQVTQFGKPVTLSCSQTLNHNVMYWYQQKSSQAPKLLFHYYDKDFNNEADTPDNFQSRRPNTSFCFLDIRSPGLGDTAMYLCATSRDDSSKNFGPGTRLLVL.

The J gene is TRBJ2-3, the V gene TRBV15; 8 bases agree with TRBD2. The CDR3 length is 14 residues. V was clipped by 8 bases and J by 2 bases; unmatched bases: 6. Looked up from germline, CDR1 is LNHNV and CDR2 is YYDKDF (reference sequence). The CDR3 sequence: CATSEGLVTDTQYF. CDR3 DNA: TGTGCCACCTCAGAGGGACTAGTCACAGATACGCAGTATTTT.

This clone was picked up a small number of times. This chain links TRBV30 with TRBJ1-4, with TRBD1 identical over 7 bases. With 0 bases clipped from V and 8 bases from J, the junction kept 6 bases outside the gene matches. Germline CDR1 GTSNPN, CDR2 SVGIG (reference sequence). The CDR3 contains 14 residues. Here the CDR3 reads CAWSVGTANEKLFF. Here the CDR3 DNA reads TGTGCCTGGAGTGTCGGGACAGCAAACGAAAAACTGTTTTTT. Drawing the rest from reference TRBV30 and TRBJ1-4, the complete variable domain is SQTIHQWPATLVQPVGSPLSLECTVEGTSNPNLYWYRQAAGRGLQLLFYSVGIGQISSEVPQNLSASRPQDRQFILSSKKLLLSDSGFYLCAWSVGTANEKLFFGSGTQLSVL.

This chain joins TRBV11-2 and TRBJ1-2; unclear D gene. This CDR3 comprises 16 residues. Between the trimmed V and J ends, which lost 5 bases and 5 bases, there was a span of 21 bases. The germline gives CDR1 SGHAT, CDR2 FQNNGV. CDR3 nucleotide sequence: TGTGCCAGCAGCACAATACGCCGGACGGAGGGTTATGGCTACACCTTC. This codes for CASSTIRRTEGYGYTF.

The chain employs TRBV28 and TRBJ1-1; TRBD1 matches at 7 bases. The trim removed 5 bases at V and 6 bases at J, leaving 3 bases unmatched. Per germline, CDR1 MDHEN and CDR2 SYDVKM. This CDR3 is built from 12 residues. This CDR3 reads CASSRQGPEAFF. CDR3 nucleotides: TGTGCCAGCAGTCGACAGGGACCTGAAGCTTTCTTT.

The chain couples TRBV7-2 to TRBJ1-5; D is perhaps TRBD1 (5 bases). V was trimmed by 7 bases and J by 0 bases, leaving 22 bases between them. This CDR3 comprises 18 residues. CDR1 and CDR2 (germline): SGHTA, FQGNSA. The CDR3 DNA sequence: TGTGCCAGCACCCTGCTGGGGCCCCCAGGGAATAGCAATCAGCCCCAGCATTTT. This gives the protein CASTLLGPPGNSNQPQHF.

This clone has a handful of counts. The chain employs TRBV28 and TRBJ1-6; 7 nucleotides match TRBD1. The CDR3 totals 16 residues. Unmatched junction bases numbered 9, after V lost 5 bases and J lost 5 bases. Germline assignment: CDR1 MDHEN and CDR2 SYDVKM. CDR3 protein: CASSVGGAFHNSPLHF. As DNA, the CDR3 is TGTGCCAGCAGTGTAGGGGGCGCGTTCCATAATTCACCCCTCCACTTT.

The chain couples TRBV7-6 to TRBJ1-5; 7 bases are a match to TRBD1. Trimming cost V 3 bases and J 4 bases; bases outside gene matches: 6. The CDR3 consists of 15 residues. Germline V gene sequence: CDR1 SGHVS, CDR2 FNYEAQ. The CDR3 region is CASSFTEGANQPQHF. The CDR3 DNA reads TGTGCCAGCAGCTTTACCGAGGGGGCGAATCAGCCCCAGCATTTT. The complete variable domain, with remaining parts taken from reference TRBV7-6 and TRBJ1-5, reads GAGVSQSPRYKVTKRGQDVALRCDPISGHVSLYWYRQALGQGPEFLTYFNYEAQQDKSGLPNDRFSAERPEGSISTLTIQRTEQRDSAMYRCASSFTEGANQPQHFGDGTRLSIL.

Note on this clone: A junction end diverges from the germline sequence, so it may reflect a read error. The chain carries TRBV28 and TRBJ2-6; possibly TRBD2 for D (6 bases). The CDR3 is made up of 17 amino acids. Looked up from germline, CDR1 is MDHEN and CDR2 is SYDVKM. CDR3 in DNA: TGTGCCAGCAGGGACCTTTCCGGGACTTCTGGGGCCAACGGCCTGACTTTC. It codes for CASRDLSGTSGANGLTF.

In nucleotides, the CDR3 is TGTGCCAGCAGAGCGGGACGCACCGGGGAGCTGTTTTTT. It translates to CASRAGRTGELFF. The rearrangement joins TRBV7-7 to TRBJ2-2, with TRBD2 matching over 7 bases. The CDR3 totals 13 residues. V was pared by 6 bases and J by 4 bases, with 2 bases of the junction left unmatched. Germline loops: CDR1 SSHAT, CDR2 FNYEAQ (reference sequence).